Below, 7 T cell receptor beta chains from the same sample are listed, as sequenced in a study of T cell repertoires in cytomegalovirus infection. TCRdb processed the reads anew with MiXCR; each CDR3 protein has one entry. The sample has a few hundred thousand distinct CDR3 sequences, about 40% seen once. For these TCRs, the target antigens are not known. The sequencing used cultured PBMCs, collected from culture after CMV antigen stimulation. These receptors were taken from a human donor in good health (CMV status not recorded). Some clones in this sample may be carry-over from other donors' samples.

This chain connects TRBV4-2 to TRBJ2-1; 12 bases are shared with TRBD2. Unmatched junction bases numbered 4, after V lost 0 bases and J lost 7 bases. This CDR3 comprises 16 residues. CDR1 and CDR2 from the germline V gene are LGHNA and YNFKEQ. This CDR3 is CASSQEMLAGGNEQFF. The CDR3, as DNA: TGTGCCAGCAGCCAAGAGATGCTAGCGGGGGGGAATGAGCAGTTCTTC.

The rearrangement links TRBV7-8 to TRBJ2-3; D remains ambiguous. Germline CDR1 SGHVS, CDR2 FQNEAQ. The CDR3 has 17 amino acids. V was pared by 1 base and J by 4 bases, with 18 bases between. CDR3: CASSLGTQPALPDTQYF. CDR3 nucleotide sequence: TGTGCCAGCAGCTTAGGGACCCAGCCGGCCCTCCCAGATACGCAGTATTTT.

The chain is built from TRBV7-9 and TRBJ2-5; D uncertain. The CDR3 is 15 residues long. CDR1 is SEHNR, CDR2 FQNEAQ, per germline (reference sequence). Trimming removed 5 bases at V and 5 bases at J, with 18 bases between. In DNA form, the CDR3 reads TGTGCCAGCAGCAGTTGGAATCTCCCCGGCGAGACCCAGTACTTC. This translates into CASSSWNLPGETQYF.

The rearrangement joins TRBV6-6 to TRBJ1-5, with a weak D call TRBD1 (5 bases). This CDR3 spans 16 amino acids. V lost 4 bases and J lost 5, with 18 bases in between. Per the germline V gene, CDR1 is MNHNY and CDR2 is SVGAGI (reference sequence). CDR3 residues: CASSLRGFSGDQPQHF. The DNA for the CDR3 is TGTGCCAGCAGTTTAAGGGGCTTCTCTGGGGATCAGCCCCAGCATTTT.

The rearrangement uses TRBV27 and TRBJ1-4, with a possible D match to TRBD1 (5 bases). CDR1 is MNHEY, CDR2 SMNVEV, per germline (reference sequence). The CDR3 covers 14 residues. Deletions cut 0 bases from V and 8 bases from J, with 10 bases between. CDR3 protein: CASSLSGAREKLFF. DNA for the CDR3: TGTGCCAGCAGTTTATCCGGGGCGAGGGAAAAACTGTTTTTT.

This clonotype was observed a handful of times. In nucleotides, the CDR3 is TGTGCTAGTGGTCTGACAGGGGAGTTTAGTGCTGGCTACACCTTC. Amino acids: CASGLTGEFSAGYTF. The chain has TRBV12-5 and TRBJ1-2; 8 bases line up with TRBD1. Germline trimming cut 5 bases from V and 7 bases from J; bases unmatched to any gene: 12. Germline assignment: CDR1 LGHNT and CDR2 FRNRAP. The CDR3 is 15 amino acids.

The chain carries TRBV20-1 and TRBJ2-3, with D uncertain. Trimming removed 6 bases from V and 6 bases from J, with 19 bases in between. The V gene's germline CDR1 is DFQATT and CDR2 SNEGSKA (reference sequence). The CDR3 is 14 residues long. CDR3 DNA: TGCAGTGCCCCAAGCGCACAGATTCTCGATACGCAGTATTTT. Translated: CSAPSAQILDTQYF.